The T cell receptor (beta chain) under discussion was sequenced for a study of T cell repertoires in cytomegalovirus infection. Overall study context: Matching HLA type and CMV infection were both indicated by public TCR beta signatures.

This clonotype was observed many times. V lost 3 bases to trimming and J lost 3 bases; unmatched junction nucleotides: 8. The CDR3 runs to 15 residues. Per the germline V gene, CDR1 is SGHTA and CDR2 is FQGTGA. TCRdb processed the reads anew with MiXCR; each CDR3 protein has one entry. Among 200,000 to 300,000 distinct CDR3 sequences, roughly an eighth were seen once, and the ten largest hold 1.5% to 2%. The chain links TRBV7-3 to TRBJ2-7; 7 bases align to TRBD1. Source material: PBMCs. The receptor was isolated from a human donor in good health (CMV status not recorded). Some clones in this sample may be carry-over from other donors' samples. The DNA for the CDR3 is TGTGCCAGCAGCTTTCGGGCCCAGGGGGACTACGAGCAGTACTTC. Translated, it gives CASSFRAQGDYEQYF.